The 2 T cell receptor beta chains in this list originate from one sample, sequenced in a study of breast tumors, draining lymph nodes, adjacent tissues. MiXCR, run by TCRdb on the multiplex PCR reads, gives a single entry per CDR3 protein. The repertoire consists of over 60,000 distinct CDR3 sequences, with approximately 47% occurring once and the leading ten covering about 8%. The sequenced sample was breast tumor tissue. These receptors originate from a female donor with breast cancer. Some clones in this sample may be carry-over from other donors' samples.

V and J are TRBV7-9 and TRBJ2-5, with 8 bases that match TRBD1. V lost 4 bases and J lost 4; bases outside the gene matches: 8. Germline values: CDR1 SEHNR, CDR2 FQNEAQ (reference sequence). The CDR3 is made up of 15 amino acids. As DNA, the CDR3 is TGTGCCAGCAGCTATGGACAGGGACGGAGAGAGACCCAGTACTTC. Its protein product is CASSYGQGRRETQYF. Together with reference TRBV7-9 and TRBJ2-5, the CDR3 gives the full variable domain: DTGVSQNPRHKITKRGQNVTFRCDPISEHNRLYWYRQTLGQGPEFLTYFQNEAQLEKSRLLSDRFSAERPKGSFSTLEIQRTEQGDSAMYLCASSYGQGRRETQYFGPGTRLLVL.

This clonotype was seen only a few times. V usage is TRBV18 and J usage is TRBJ2-2, with 9 bases identical to TRBD1. CDR3 length: 16 amino acids. Germline V gives CDR1 KGHSH, CDR2 LQKENI. J was trimmed by 3 bases and V by 1 base; bases with no gene match: 3. CDR3 loop: CASSPQDRGYTGELFF. The DNA for the CDR3 is TGTGCCAGCTCACCACAGGACAGGGGTTACACCGGGGAGCTGTTTTTT.